The sequence of this T cell receptor beta chain was determined in a study of T cell responses to AZD1222 COVID-19 vaccine. General study points: Spike-specific TCR depth and breadth grew after two AZD1222 doses. Spike regions recognized by vaccine-associated CD4 TCRs spanned the protein, led by 160-218 and 743-854. Unmutated variant regions reportedly attract nearly half of all spike-specific TCRs. Donors were largely white British and mainly female; clonal diversity was possibly underestimated.

On this clone itself: Its cognate antigen is unknown.

Some clones are missing from TCRdb's copy, which holds only in-frame ones; the method was immunoSEQ multiplex PCR. The sample lists 150,000 to 200,000 clones, about 92% seen once, with roughly 6.2% in the top ten. CDR3 size: 16 residues. The junction had 5 bases not matched to a gene; V was cut back by 2 bases and J by 0 bases. In germline, CDR1 is MNHNY, CDR2 SVGAGI (reference sequence). Specimen: peripheral blood, collected 28 days after the second AZD1222 dose. The clonotype comes from an adult who received the AZD1222 COVID-19 vaccine. The chain recombines TRBV6-6 with TRBJ1-1; 8 bases agree with TRBD1. The CDR3 loop is CASSYRTGKMNTEAFF. DNA of the CDR3: TGTGCCAGCAGTTACCGGACAGGGAAAATGAACACTGAAGCTTTCTTT.